This TCR beta chain was recorded in a study of beta chain features in type 1 diabetes. This CDR3 region has 15 residues. Deletions cut 0 bases from V and 5 bases from J, with 14 bases between. CDR1 and CDR2 (germline): LNHNV, YYDKDF (reference sequence). Reverse transcription of all isolated RNA meant that expressed TCRB transcripts were sequenced. Here immunoSEQ multiplex PCR was the method, and the copy in TCRdb shows in-frame clones only, minus some. The table has hundreds of thousands of clones, around 14% seen once. This clone has just a few counts. The V and J genes are TRBV15 and TRBJ2-7; maybe TRBD2 (5 bases). Sequenced material: naive CD4+ T cells from blood. This clonotype was obtained from a woman in her forties in good health. CDR3 protein: CATSRDRARRDEQYF. CDR3 sequence (DNA): TGTGCCACCAGCAGAGATAGGGCACGGCGGGACGAGCAGTACTTC.